Presented here are 3 T cell receptor beta chains from one specimen sequenced in a study of CD8 T cells in ankylosing spondylitis. One entry per CDR3 protein results from TCRdb running MiXCR on the 5' RACE reads. The sample lists about 240,000 distinct CDR3 sequences; more than 20% were seen once. Sequenced sample: blood, either unsorted or a sorted T cell fraction (not recorded which). All receptors derive from a male donor with ankylosing spondylitis or in good health (not recorded which).

This clonotype showed up just a few times. V usage is TRBV20-1 and J usage is TRBJ1-3; D gene uncertain. The germline V gene encodes CDR1 DFQATT and CDR2 SNEGSKA (reference sequence). V lost 5 bases to trimming and J lost 1 base, with 12 bases between them. The CDR3 runs to 14 residues. This CDR3 reads CSAEGPGSGNTIYF. In DNA, the CDR3 is TGCAGTGCTGAGGGCCCCGGGTCTGGAAACACCATATATTTT.

This chain connects TRBV10-1 to TRBJ1-1, with 8 bases lining up with TRBD1. The CDR3 extends over 16 amino acids. The ends lost 4 bases at V and 1 base at J; junction bases unmatched: 8. Per germline, CDR1 WNHNN and CDR2 SYGVQD (reference sequence). The CDR3 bases are TGCGCCAGCAGTGGGTTGACAGGGGCACCGAACACTGAAGCTTTCTTT. Protein product: CASSGLTGAPNTEAFF.

This clonotype has only a few counts. The V gene is TRBV6-1, the J gene TRBJ2-7; D is uncertain. Looked up from germline, CDR1 is MNHNS and CDR2 is SASEGT. Trimming removed 6 bases at V and 2 bases at J, with 14 bases between. CDR3 length equals 14 residues. The CDR3 bases are TGTGCCAGCAGCCGGTACAGCTATACCTACGAGCAGTACTTC. It encodes CASSRYSYTYEQYF.